The 27 T cell receptor beta chains below come from one sample, sequenced in a study of T cell responses to AZD1222 COVID-19 vaccine (dated by TCRdb to the early 2020s). This specimen's time point label, per the study, means: baseline before first vaccination. The library was built by means of the immunoSEQ multiplex PCR assay. Not all clones reach the TCRdb copy of this immuneACCESS table, which keeps in-frame sequences only. Checked studies attribute under half of the gap to unresolved V genes and leave the rest unexplained. The sample yields 100,000 to 120,000 clones; 70% to 90% were counted once. Roughly 2.6% of the sample comes from the top ten. Material: peripheral blood, obtained on day 0 of AZD1222 vaccination. All receptors come from an adult in good health.

This clone was detected only once. The V gene is TRBV12-5, the J gene TRBJ2-1; 7 bases line up with TRBD2. The CDR3 spans 15 residues. Germline values: CDR1 LGHNT, CDR2 FRNRAP. The V segment lost 4 bases and the J segment 8 bases; nucleotides outside the gene matches: 11. The CDR3 region has the DNA TGTGCTAGTGGTTCTGCGCTGGGAGGGAGCGATGAGCAGTTCTTC. Its protein is CASGSALGGSDEQFF.

The chain employs TRBV4-1 and TRBJ2-6; D call uncertain. V lost 2 bases and J 0 bases, leaving 17 bases between the germline ends. The CDR3 covers 19 residues. Germline V lookup: CDR1 MGHRA, CDR2 YSYEKL. CDR3 amino acids: CASSQRLGNRYSGANVLTF. DNA for the CDR3: TGCGCCAGCAGCCAACGGTTAGGGAACCGATACTCTGGGGCCAACGTCCTGACTTTC.

This chain connects TRBV12-3 or TRBV12-4 to TRBJ2-7, with D maybe TRBD1 (5 bases). CDR3 length: 13 residues. Trimming shortened V by 6 bases and J by 3 bases, and 12 bases separated the two germline ends. The CDR3 region is CASRKGMRYEQYF. CDR3 coding DNA: TGTGCCAGCAGGAAGGGGATGCGCTACGAGCAGTACTTC.

The V call is TRBV11-2, the J call TRBJ2-1; D is unresolved. CDR1 is SGHAT, CDR2 FQNNGV, per germline. The CDR3 has 15 amino acids. Between the trimmed V and J ends, which lost 6 bases and 4 bases, there was a span of 16 bases. The CDR3 loop is CASSPTNGVYNEQFF. CDR3 DNA: TGTGCCAGCAGTCCAACTAATGGTGTGTACAATGAGCAGTTCTTC.

The rearrangement links TRBV15 to TRBJ2-2, with D possibly called TRBD1 or TRBD2 (6 bases each). Trimming took 6 bases from V and 5 from J, leaving 10 bases between them. Looked up from germline, CDR1 is LNHNV and CDR2 is YYDKDF (reference sequence). This CDR3 has 13 residues. The chain's CDR3 is CATSGGRTGELFF. The CDR3 DNA follows: TGTGCCACCAGTGGGGGGCGAACCGGGGAGCTGTTTTTT. Based on the CDR3 plus reference TRBV15 and TRBJ2-2, the full variable domain is DAMVIQNPRYQVTQFGKPVTLSCSQTLNHNVMYWYQQKSSQAPKLLFHYYDKDFNNEADTPDNFQSRRPNTSFCFLDIRSPGLGDTAMYLCATSGGRTGELFFGEGSRLTVL.

This chain joins TRBV12-3 or TRBV12-4 and TRBJ2-5; D gene ambiguous. The V end was cut by 1 base, the J end by 5 bases, with 5 bases between. CDR3 length: 12 residues. The CDR3 reads CASSLVGETQYF. As DNA, the CDR3 is TGTGCCAGCAGTTTAGTGGGGGAGACCCAGTACTTC.

This chain connects TRBV29-1 to TRBJ2-1, with D perhaps TRBD2 (6 bases). The CDR3 sequence is 10 residues long. The V end was cut by 5 bases, the J end by 11 bases, with 10 bases between. From germline, CDR1 is SQVTM and CDR2 ANQGSEA. In DNA, the CDR3 is TGCAGCGTTTCGGGGGTTCAGCAGTTCTTC. Residues: CSVSGVQQFF.

The chain has TRBV28 and TRBJ1-5; TRBD1 might be the D (5 bases). V dropped 4 bases and J dropped 9 bases, with 16 bases sitting between them. The CDR3 sequence is 14 residues long. Germline V gives CDR1 MDHEN, CDR2 SYDVKM. CDR3 in DNA: TGTGCCAGCAGTTCCAGGGTACCCTTTCCGCCCCAGCATTTT. Residues: CASSSRVPFPPQHF.

The chain combines TRBV5-6 with TRBJ1-2; TRBD1 might be the D (5 bases). CDR1 SGHDT and CDR2 YYEEEE come from the germline V gene. The germline V and J ends were trimmed by 3 bases and 8 bases, with 17 bases remaining between them. The CDR3 runs to 14 residues. In nucleotides, the CDR3 is TGTGCCAGCAGCTACACCGACAGCGATAGGGGCTACACCTTC. Translating it yields CASSYTDSDRGYTF. The full variable domain, with the rest looked up from reference TRBV5-6 and TRBJ1-2, is DAGVTQSPTHLIKTRGQQVTLRCSPKSGHDTVSWYQQALGQGPQFIFQYYEEEERQRGNFPDRFSGHQFPNYSSELNVNALLLGDSALYLCASSYTDSDRGYTFGSGTRLTVV.

This sequence joins TRBV5-5 and TRBJ1-3; no clear D. Germline loops: CDR1 SGHKS, CDR2 YYEKEE (reference sequence). This CDR3 contains 16 residues. The ends were cut back, 4 bases at V and 0 bases at J, with 14 bases in the middle. CDR3 region: CASSDTTMRSGNTIYF. CDR3 in DNA: TGTGCCAGCAGCGATACGACAATGCGCTCTGGAAACACCATATATTTT.

The chain uses TRBV5-1 and TRBJ2-1; the D gene is possibly TRBD1 (6 bases). V gave up 3 bases and J gave up 7 bases, with 14 bases separating them. This CDR3 region has 14 residues. The germline V gene has CDR1 SGHRS and CDR2 YFSETQ. The CDR3 sequence is CASSSGQQRNEQFF. CDR3 bases: TGCGCCAGCAGCTCCGGACAGCAAAGGAATGAGCAGTTCTTC.

The chain is built from TRBV7-9 and TRBJ2-1; 9 positions match TRBD2. Looked up from germline, CDR1 is SEHNR and CDR2 is FQNEAQ (reference sequence). V lost 1 base to trimming and J lost 5 bases; unmatched junction nucleotides: 3. The length of the CDR3 is 15 residues. This chain's CDR3 is CASSLDSGGNNEQFF. The CDR3 DNA follows: TGTGCCAGCAGCTTAGATAGCGGGGGAAACAATGAGCAGTTCTTC.

This chain uses TRBV7-9 with TRBJ2-1; D remains unclear. Trimming took off 4 bases at V and 10 bases at J, with 23 bases between the two ends. Germline CDR1 is SEHNR and CDR2 is FQNEAQ (reference sequence). The CDR3 consists of 16 residues. CDR3 in DNA: TGTGCCAGCAGCTCATCCGGACCGCGACTCACGATAGAGCAGTTCTTC. Residues: CASSSSGPRLTIEQFF.

V gene TRBV6-6 combines with J gene TRBJ1-2, with TRBD1 matching over 7 bases. This CDR3 is 12 amino acids long. The V gene end was trimmed by 8 bases and the J gene end by 8 bases; junction bases not matched to a gene: 8. Germline V CDR1 and CDR2: MNHNY, SVGAGI (reference sequence). CDR3 in DNA: TGTGCCAGCGGGCAGGGGGTTTTCGGCTACACCTTC. Translating gives CASGQGVFGYTF.

The rearrangement joins TRBV2 to TRBJ1-1; 11 nucleotides line up with TRBD1. The CDR3 has 14 residues. Germline V gene sequence: CDR1 SNHLY, CDR2 FYNNEI. With V trimmed by 8 bases and J by 4 bases, 6 bases remained unmatched. CDR3 protein: CASRGTGGGTEAFF. In DNA, the CDR3 is TGTGCCAGCCGAGGGACAGGGGGGGGCACTGAAGCTTTCTTT.

This chain uses TRBV7-2 with TRBJ2-3, with D perhaps TRBD2 (6 bases). Between the trimmed V and J ends, which lost 5 bases and 0 bases, there was a span of 12 bases. The germline V gene has CDR1 SGHTA and CDR2 FQGNSA. The CDR3 spans 15 residues. The CDR3 loop reads CASSVLAPSTDTQYF. The CDR3 coding sequence is TGTGCCAGCAGCGTCCTAGCGCCTAGCACAGATACGCAGTATTTT.

The chain uses TRBV28 and TRBJ1-5; the match to TRBD1 covers 8 bases. V gave up 2 bases and J gave up 7 bases; unmatched junction bases: 4. Germline V gives CDR1 MDHEN, CDR2 SYDVKM. This CDR3 has 14 residues. This CDR3 reads CASSLGQGGQPQHF. In nucleotides, the CDR3 is TGTGCCAGCAGTTTAGGACAGGGTGGACAGCCCCAGCATTTT.

Here the CDR3 DNA reads TGCGCCAGCAGCTTGGTGGGAGACACTGAAGCTTTCTTT. It codes for CASSLVGDTEAFF. The chain recombines TRBV5-1 with TRBJ1-1; D remains ambiguous. In germline, CDR1 is SGHRS, CDR2 YFSETQ. Trimming pared 0 bases from V and 3 bases from J, leaving 6 bases between. CDR3 length: 13 amino acids. Combining the CDR3 with reference TRBV5-1 and TRBJ1-1 gives the whole variable domain KAGVTQTPRYLIKTRGQQVTLSCSPISGHRSVSWYQQTPGQGLQFLFEYFSETQRNKGNFPGRFSGRQFSNSRSEMNVSTLELGDSALYLCASSLVGDTEAFFGQGTRLTVV.

This clone was observed once. The chain links TRBV28 to TRBJ1-3; 10 positions agree with TRBD1. The CDR3 is made up of 14 amino acids. CDR1 is MDHEN and CDR2 is SYDVKM in the germline V gene. V gave up 7 bases and J gave up 7 bases; unmatched junction bases: 7. DNA of the CDR3: TGTGCCAGCATCGGACAGGGGGGTGGGAACACCATATATTTT. Its translation: CASIGQGGGNTIYF.

The chain has TRBV4-1 and TRBJ2-1; D is uncertain. Per germline, CDR1 MGHRA and CDR2 YSYEKL. The CDR3 totals 13 residues. V lost 0 bases to trimming and J lost 6 bases, with 6 bases between them. CDR3 protein: CASSQDFVNEQFF. DNA of the CDR3: TGCGCCAGCAGCCAAGATTTTGTCAATGAGCAGTTCTTC.

The chain uses TRBV29-1 and TRBJ2-3; 8 bases are a match to TRBD1. This CDR3 spans 14 amino acids. V shed 7 bases and J 4 bases; nucleotides not matched to a gene: 10. Germline CDR1 reads SQVTM; CDR2 reads ANQGSEA. The CDR3, as DNA: TGCAGCGCAAAGATAGGACAGGGCGCAGATACGCAGTATTTT. It codes for CSAKIGQGADTQYF.

The genes are TRBV27 and TRBJ1-3; D perhaps matches TRBD1 (5 bases). Germline V CDR1 and CDR2: MNHEY, SMNVEV (reference sequence). V lost 5 bases, J lost 3 bases, and 17 bases lay in between. The CDR3 is 16 residues long. CDR3 nucleotide sequence: TGTGCCAGCAGTACATCAGGGTCGATAGATGGAAACACCATATATTTT. This translates into CASSTSGSIDGNTIYF.

The CDR3 here is CASSYPPNTEAFF. CDR3 DNA: TGTGCCAGCAGTTACCCCCCGAACACTGAAGCTTTCTTT. The rearrangement links TRBV12-3 or TRBV12-4 to TRBJ1-1; D gene uncertain. The CDR3 contains 13 residues. V shed 4 bases and J shed 1 base, with 7 bases lying between them.

A single count supports this clone. This sequence joins TRBV10-2 and TRBJ1-2; D remains unclear. The CDR3 contains 10 residues. Trimming removed 6 bases at V and 8 bases at J, with 7 bases between. CDR1 and CDR2 from the germline V gene are WSHSY and SAAADI. The CDR3 is CASSPGGYTF. As DNA, the CDR3 is TGCGCCAGCAGCCCGGGAGGCTACACCTTC.

The chain combines TRBV11-3 with TRBJ2-7; TRBD2 agrees at 7 bases. Germline V lookup: CDR1 SGHNT, CDR2 YENEEA. The CDR3 spans 14 residues. V trimming: 1 base; J trimming: 3 bases; junction bases outside the gene matches: 3. The CDR3 here is CASSLAGGNYEQYF. As DNA, the CDR3 is TGTGCCAGCAGCTTAGCGGGAGGAAACTACGAGCAGTACTTC.

This clone was seen only once. The rearrangement links TRBV5-6 to TRBJ2-1; perhaps D is TRBD1 or TRBD2 (5 bases each). V was clipped by 2 bases and J by 4 bases, with 13 bases between them. The germline V gene has CDR1 SGHDT and CDR2 YYEEEE. The length of the CDR3 is 15 residues. The CDR3 DNA is TGTGCCAGCAGCTTTAACGGTGGGACGTACAATGAGCAGTTCTTC. Translating gives CASSFNGGTYNEQFF.

V gene TRBV7-2 combines with J gene TRBJ2-7; D gene uncertain. Trimming took 5 bases from V and 0 from J, leaving 14 bases between them. CDR1 is SGHTA and CDR2 is FQGNSA in the germline V gene. The CDR3 length is 15 residues. The CDR3 DNA follows: TGTGCCAGCAGCCCTTCAGGTGACCCCTCCTACGAGCAGTACTTC. The encoded protein is CASSPSGDPSYEQYF.